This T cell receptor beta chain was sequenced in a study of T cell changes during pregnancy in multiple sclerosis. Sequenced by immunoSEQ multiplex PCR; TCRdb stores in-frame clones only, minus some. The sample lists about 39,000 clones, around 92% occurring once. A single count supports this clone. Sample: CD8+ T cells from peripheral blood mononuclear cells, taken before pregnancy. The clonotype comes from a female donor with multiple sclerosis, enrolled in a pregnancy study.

The CDR3 here is CASSFSGSTDTQYF. In nucleotides, the CDR3 is TGTGCCAGCAGTTTCAGCGGCAGCACAGATACGCAGTATTTT. The genes are TRBV28 and TRBJ2-3; D is possibly TRBD2 (5 bases). The germline CDR1 and CDR2 sequences are MDHEN and SYDVKM. Trimming left V 3 bases short and J 0 bases short, with 7 bases between. CDR3 length: 14 residues.